Shown below are 25 T cell receptor beta chains from a single sample sequenced in a study of T-cell reconstitution after alpha-beta-depleted transplantation in children. The TCRbeta library incorporated unique molecular identifiers. One entry per CDR3 protein results from TCRdb running MiXCR on the PCR reads. The table lists hundreds of thousands of distinct CDR3 sequences, under 25% of them singletons. The source material was PBMCs, mostly from graft donor cells, sampled 360 days after TCRalphabeta/CD19-depleted stem cell transplant. The origin of the receptors is a boy younger than two who had a stem cell transplant for acute myeloid leukemia, so the T cells may come from the graft donor.

This clonotype was detected a few times. The chain employs TRBV12-3 or TRBV12-4 and TRBJ2-2, with 7 bases matching TRBD1. The CDR3 covers 15 residues. The trim removed 3 bases at V and 1 base at J, leaving 2 bases unmatched. CDR3 sequence: CASSFGTVNTGELFF. CDR3 DNA: TGTGCCAGCAGTTTTGGGACAGTGAACACCGGGGAGCTGTTTTTT.

This clonotype was observed a handful of times. The V gene is TRBV3-1, the J gene TRBJ2-7, with D unresolved. V gave up 1 base and J gave up 4 bases, with 11 bases separating them. The CDR3 has 14 amino acids. Germline V gene sequence: CDR1 LGHDT, CDR2 YNNKEL (reference sequence). For the CDR3, the DNA is TGTGCCAGCAGCCAAGGGATTTCGGTGTACGAGCAGTACGTC. Translated: CASSQGISVYEQYV.

This clonotype has at least ten counts. The chain links TRBV11-2 to TRBJ2-3, with 11 bases identical to TRBD2. Germline lookup yields CDR1 SGHAT and CDR2 FQNNGV. The CDR3 has 16 amino acids. The trim removed 4 bases at V and 3 bases at J, leaving 6 bases unmatched. CDR3 DNA sequence: TGTGCCAGCAGCTATCTAGCGGGGGGCAGGACAGATACGCAGTATTTT. As protein: CASSYLAGGRTDTQYF.

This sequence joins TRBV6-5 and TRBJ1-6, with TRBD1 identical over 7 bases. This CDR3 is 15 amino acids long. The ends lost 6 bases at V and 6 bases at J; junction bases unmatched: 8. The germline gives CDR1 MNHEY, CDR2 SVGAGI. CDR3: CASRRIRDSNSPLHF. Written as DNA, the CDR3 is TGTGCCAGCAGACGGATCCGGGACAGTAATTCACCCCTCCACTTT.

This clonotype has a count of ten or more. V gene TRBV5-5 combines with J gene TRBJ2-5; TRBD1 matches at 9 bases. There are 16 residues in the CDR3. Germline CDR1 reads SGHKS; CDR2 reads YYEKEE (reference sequence). V dropped 2 bases and J dropped 5; count of bases not matched to a gene: 10. The CDR3 nucleotides read TGTGCCAGCAGCTTCCAACGGGACAGGGTGTCGGAGACCCAGTACTTC. Its protein is CASSFQRDRVSETQYF.

This clonotype was recorded a few times. The rearrangement joins TRBV7-2 to TRBJ1-1; D not certain. CDR3 length: 16 amino acids. V shed 2 bases and J shed 8 bases, with 21 bases lying between them. The germline gives CDR1 SGHTA, CDR2 FQGNSA. The CDR3 loop reads CASSLSGAEWRSEAFF. The DNA of the CDR3 is TGTGCCAGCAGCTTAAGCGGAGCGGAGTGGCGGAGCGAAGCTTTCTTT.

This clonotype was seen a handful of times. The gene calls are TRBV3-1 and TRBJ1-2; 9 bases align to TRBD1. CDR3 length equals 18 residues. Germline CDR1 LGHDT, CDR2 YNNKEL (reference sequence). V was clipped by 0 bases and J by 0 bases; unmatched bases: 8. The CDR3 nucleotides are TGTGCCAGCAGCCAAGATTGGACAGGGGCCAGGCCTAACTATGGCTACACCTTC. Its translation: CASSQDWTGARPNYGYTF. Drawing the rest from reference TRBV3-1 and TRBJ1-2, the complete variable domain is DTAVSQTPKYLVTQMGNDKSIKCEQNLGHDTMYWYKQDSKKFLKIMFSYNNKELIINETVPNRFSPKSPDKAHLNLHINSLELGDSAVYFCASSQDWTGARPNYGYTFGSGTRLTVV.

The CDR3 reads CASSQDLRAGGSEKLFF. In DNA form, the CDR3 reads TGCGCCAGCAGCCAAGATTTAAGGGCAGGGGGCTCGGAAAAACTGTTTTTT. The rearrangement joins TRBV4-1 to TRBJ1-4, with 8 nucleotides matching TRBD1. This CDR3 has 17 residues. Germline V gives CDR1 MGHRA, CDR2 YSYEKL. Trimming took 0 bases from V and 8 from J; bases not matched to a gene: 11.

This clonotype was observed a handful of times. CDR3 DNA sequence: TGCAGTGCTACTGGTGCGGGGAGCTCCTACGAGCAGTACTTC. Translation: CSATGAGSSYEQYF. The V gene is TRBV20-1, the J gene TRBJ2-7, with D maybe TRBD2 (6 bases). The V end was cut by 4 bases, the J end by 0 bases, with 13 bases between. The CDR3 loop spans 14 amino acids. Germline-derived CDR1 and CDR2 are DFQATT and SNEGSKA (reference sequence).

This clonotype was detected many times. This chain uses TRBV4-1 with TRBJ2-5; D is ambiguous. Trimming shortened V by 0 bases and J by 1 base, and 12 bases separated the two germline ends. The CDR3 totals 16 residues. CDR1 is MGHRA, CDR2 YSYEKL, per germline. The CDR3 nucleotides are TGCGCCAGCAGCCAAGAACCCCCCGTGGCCCAAGAGACCCAGTACTTC. Translating it yields CASSQEPPVAQETQYF.

This chain joins TRBV6-1 and TRBJ2-5; 10 nucleotides line up with TRBD2. Trimming removed 5 bases from V and 4 bases from J; junction bases left unmatched: 4. The CDR3 spans 14 residues. The germline V gene has CDR1 MNHNS and CDR2 SASEGT. The CDR3 DNA reads as TGTGCCAGCAGTAATAGCGGGGGGAGAGAGACCCAGTACTTC. Translation: CASSNSGGRETQYF.

The chain is built from TRBV6-2 or TRBV6-3 and TRBJ2-1; 12 bases line up with TRBD1. The ends lost 4 bases at V and 9 bases at J; junction bases unmatched: 10. The V gene's germline CDR1 is MNHEY and CDR2 SVGEGT. The CDR3 length is 16 residues. The CDR3 nucleotides read TGTGCCAGCAGTTCGGGACCGGGACAGGGGGCAGGTGAGCAGTTCTTC. This encodes CASSSGPGQGAGEQFF.

This chain joins TRBV5-5 and TRBJ1-2; 7 bases match TRBD1. The CDR3 is made up of 14 amino acids. V was pared by 5 bases and J by 3 bases, with 7 bases of the junction left unmatched. Germline V gene data show CDR1 as SGHKS and CDR2 as YYEKEE (reference sequence). The CDR3 DNA follows: TGTGCCAGCAGGGAGGGGGCCTTTGACTATGGCTACACCTTC. This codes for CASREGAFDYGYTF.

This clonotype was detected a few times. The chain has TRBV12-3 or TRBV12-4 and TRBJ1-2; perhaps TRBD1 as D (6 bases). The V and J ends lost 4 bases and 7 bases respectively, with 13 bases between them. There are 13 residues in the CDR3. CDR3 DNA sequence: TGTGCCAGCAGTTCGAAGGGGGGAGGTGGCTACACCTTC. Translated: CASSSKGGGGYTF.

The chain combines TRBV20-1 with TRBJ1-5; a weak D match, TRBD1 (6 bases). Germline loops: CDR1 DFQATT, CDR2 SNEGSKA (reference sequence). This CDR3 has 15 amino acids. V shed 7 bases and J shed 3 bases, with 19 bases lying between them. CDR3 sequence reads: CSVTRGGTHNQPQHF. The CDR3 coding sequence is TGCAGTGTCACGCGGGGCGGGACACACAATCAGCCCCAGCATTTT.

The chain employs TRBV12-3 or TRBV12-4 and TRBJ2-3; D not resolved. Trimming pared 2 bases from V and 0 bases from J, leaving 3 bases between. The CDR3 is 13 amino acids. The CDR3: CASSLQSTDTQYF. As DNA, the CDR3 is TGTGCCAGCAGTTTACAGAGCACAGATACGCAGTATTTT.

Many counts were recorded for this clonotype. The chain employs TRBV20-1 and TRBJ2-3, with no clear D. The CDR3 runs 13 residues. Trimming took 6 bases from V and 3 from J, leaving 13 bases between them. Germline assignment: CDR1 DFQATT and CDR2 SNEGSKA (reference sequence). The CDR3 spells CSATDVGTDTQYF. The CDR3 DNA reads as TGCAGTGCCACGGACGTAGGAACAGATACGCAGTATTTT.

The chain combines TRBV20-1 with TRBJ1-5; D is unresolved. This CDR3 contains 14 residues. The V end was cut by 3 bases, the J end by 0 bases, with 9 bases between. Germline V gene lookup returns CDR1 DFQATT and CDR2 SNEGSKA (reference sequence). In DNA form, the CDR3 reads TGCAGTGCTAGGCAGGCGGGTAGCAATCAGCCCCAGCATTTT. It specifies CSARQAGSNQPQHF.

V gene TRBV27 combines with J gene TRBJ1-6; D is unresolved. In germline, CDR1 is MNHEY, CDR2 SMNVEV (reference sequence). V was shortened by 6 bases and J by 9 bases, with 12 bases between the two germline ends. The CDR3 is made up of 13 amino acids. The CDR3: CASRMAKVSPLHF. In DNA form, the CDR3 reads TGTGCCAGCAGAATGGCCAAGGTTTCACCCCTCCACTTT.

CDR3 bases: TGTGCCTGGAGCAATCGTCGGGAGACCCAGTACTTC. Residues: CAWSNRRETQYF. This rearrangement joins TRBV30 to TRBJ2-5; no clear D. Per the germline V gene, CDR1 is GTSNPN and CDR2 is SVGIG (reference sequence). The CDR3 covers 12 residues. Between the trimmed V and J ends, which lost 3 bases and 5 bases, there was a span of 10 bases.

This clonotype has at least ten counts. This chain connects TRBV7-8 to TRBJ2-2; 7 bases are a match to TRBD1. V lost 3 bases and J lost 6; bases outside the gene matches: 4. CDR3 length: 14 amino acids. Germline values: CDR1 SGHVS, CDR2 FQNEAQ. CDR3 DNA: TGTGCCAGCAGCTTGCCCGACAGGGCCGGGGAGCTGTTTTTT. Its protein product is CASSLPDRAGELFF.

This clonotype was seen ten or more times. CDR3 sequence reads: CSVGHQGGRYEQYF. CDR3 nucleotides: TGCAGCGTCGGACACCAGGGTGGCCGCTACGAGCAGTACTTC. The J gene is TRBJ2-7, the V gene TRBV29-1, with D possibly matching TRBD1 (5 bases). Germline V gene sequence: CDR1 SQVTM, CDR2 ANQGSEA. V was pared by 6 bases and J by 3 bases, with 18 bases between. This CDR3 is built from 14 residues.

Ten or more counts support this clonotype. The gene calls are TRBV12-3 or TRBV12-4 and TRBJ2-5, with 15 nucleotides matching TRBD2. The CDR3 is 16 amino acids. The V segment lost 6 bases and the J segment 1 base; nucleotides outside the gene matches: 3. The CDR3, as DNA: TGTGCCAGCAGACGGACTAGCGGGGGGGCCCAAGAGACCCAGTACTTC. It codes for CASRRTSGGAQETQYF.

This clonotype was seen only once. V is TRBV10-3 and J is TRBJ2-2; D may correspond to TRBD1 or TRBD2 (6 bases each). The CDR3 spans 19 residues. CDR1 ENHRY and CDR2 SYGVKD come from the germline V gene. Trimming removed 11 bases from V and 2 bases from J, with 30 bases in between. CDR3 in DNA: TGTGCCTCAGCAACGGTCTCCCGGCGTGGGGGGCTAAACACCGGGGAGCTGTTTTTT. Its protein is CASATVSRRGGLNTGELFF.

The genes are TRBV20-1 and TRBJ2-7; TRBD2 agrees at 8 bases. Germline CDR1 DFQATT, CDR2 SNEGSKA (reference sequence). After removal of 0 bases from V and 4 bases from J, the junction contained 2 bases not matched to a gene. This CDR3 is built from 13 residues. The chain's CDR3 is CSARESSGYEQYF. The DNA of the CDR3 is TGCAGTGCTAGAGAATCTAGCGGGTACGAGCAGTACTTC.